The entry that follows covers one TCR beta chain sequence. V gave up 3 bases and J gave up 5 bases, with 4 bases separating them. From germline, CDR1 is LNHDA and CDR2 SQIVND (reference sequence). There are 11 residues in the CDR3. This record comes from a study of cytomegalovirus exposure and HLA in healthy donors. Vbeta (60) and Jbeta (13) primers were used in the PCR. The data were produced by immunoSEQ multiplex PCR, yet TCRdb's version contains in-frame clones alone and is incomplete. The repertoire holds around 190,000 clones, with roughly 77% as singletons. Sequenced: PBMCs. The receptor was isolated from a man aged 40-49 years in good health and CMV-seropositive. V is TRBV19 and J is TRBJ1-2; the D is unclear. The CDR3 sequence: CASSMYYGYTF. The CDR3 DNA is TGTGCCAGTAGTATGTATTATGGCTACACCTTC. The full variable domain, completed using reference TRBV19 and TRBJ1-2, is DGGITQSPKYLFRKEGQNVTLSCEQNLNHDAMYWYRQDPGQGLRLIYYSQIVNDFQKGDIAEGYSVSREKKESFPLTVTSAQKNPTAFYLCASSMYYGYTFGSGTRLTVV.